The T cell receptor beta chain under discussion was sequenced for a study of identical twins. Per the germline V gene, CDR1 is SEHNR and CDR2 is FQNEAQ (reference sequence). The CDR3 is 12 residues long. Trimming took off 5 bases at V and 14 bases at J, with 16 bases between the two ends. Study-wide results and limits: It was cross-sectional statistical analysis, not following the same donors, that the conclusions relied on. Compared with unrelated sharing, twin-shared out-of-frame alpha sequences had more low-probability sequences.

This clonotype appeared a few times. As yet, its antigen is unknown. Only healthy Caucasians were included as donors. Unique molecular identifiers were present on the cDNA, which also gained a universal primer site by template switching. TCRdb reanalysed the 5' RACE reads using MiXCR and keeps one entry per CDR3 protein. The table has 650,000 to 800,000 distinct CDR3 sequences, roughly 8% seen once. This sample was shared with a second study, whose subject was yellow fever vaccine responses in identical twins.

The sequence derives from a woman under 30 in good health. The sample was PBMCs. The J gene is TRBJ2-1, the V gene TRBV7-9; D remains ambiguous. CDR3 nucleotides: TGTGCCAGCAGCCACGAACCCGAGATGGAGTTCTTC. Translating it yields CASSHEPEMEFF.